The source of this T cell receptor beta chain is a study of blood T cells in healthy people across ages. Overall study context: About one barcoded beta molecule per two T cells was captured by template switching.

It was with a sample-barcoded 5' primer and a J-beta primer mix that a second PCR of roughly 6 to 12 cycles was run. CDR3-containing paired-end reads numbering at least 2.5 million came from each sample. TCRdb passed the 5' RACE reads through MiXCR, listing each CDR3 protein once. The sample records about 1.6 million distinct CDR3 sequences, about 35% being singletons. Germline V gene lookup returns CDR1 SGDLS and CDR2 YYNGEE. V was shortened by 3 bases and J by 0 bases, with 9 bases between the two germline ends. The CDR3 runs 14 residues. This clonotype originated in a woman in her 30s in good health. The genes are TRBV9 and TRBJ1-1; D is uncertain. Sequenced material: blood. As DNA, the CDR3 is TGTGCCAGCAGCGCGGGATATTTGAACACTGAAGCTTTCTTT. Its translation: CASSAGYLNTEAFF.